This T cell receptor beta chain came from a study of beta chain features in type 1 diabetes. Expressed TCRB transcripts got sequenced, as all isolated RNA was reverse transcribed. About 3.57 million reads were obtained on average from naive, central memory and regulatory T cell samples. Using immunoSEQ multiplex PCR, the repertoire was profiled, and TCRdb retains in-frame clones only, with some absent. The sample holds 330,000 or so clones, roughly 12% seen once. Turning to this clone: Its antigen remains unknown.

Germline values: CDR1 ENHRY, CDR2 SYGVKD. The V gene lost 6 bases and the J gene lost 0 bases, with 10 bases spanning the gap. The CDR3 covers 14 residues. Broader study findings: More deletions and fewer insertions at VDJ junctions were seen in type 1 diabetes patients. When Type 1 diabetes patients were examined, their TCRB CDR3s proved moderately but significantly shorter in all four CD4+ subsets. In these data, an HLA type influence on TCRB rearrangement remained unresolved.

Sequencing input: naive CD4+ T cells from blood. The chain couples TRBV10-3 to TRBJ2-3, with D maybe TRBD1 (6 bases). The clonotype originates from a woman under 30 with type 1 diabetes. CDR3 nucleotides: TGTGCCATCAGGATGGGGGCCAGCACAGATACGCAGTATTTT. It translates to CAIRMGASTDTQYF.